The rows below give T cell receptor beta chains drawn from one sample of a study of tumor-infiltrating lymphocytes in primary liver carcinoma. TCRdb itself ran the multiplex PCR reads through MiXCR, one entry per CDR3 protein. The repertoire includes roughly 30,000 distinct CDR3 sequences, over 60% of them detected once, and roughly 38% sits in the top ten. The material sequenced was liver tumor tissue from sampling region 5. The source is a man aged 40-55 years with primary liver carcinoma and hepatitis B virus infection. Both conserved end residues are trimmed from each CDR3. A D gene is named only where the DNA matches it firmly.

D: TRBD1
length: 12
V: TRBV6-2/TRBV6-3
CDR3: ASNPGQGDGELF

D: -
length: 13
V: TRBV29-1
CDR3: SAEGLAEAPNEQF

D: -
length: 10
V: TRBV11-3
CDR3: ANSGHGFEQY

D: -
length: 14
V: TRBV10-3
CDR3: AISVSATSGANVLT

D: -
length: 11
V: TRBV29-1
CDR3: IFMVTMNTEAF

D: -
length: 14
V: TRBV11-2
CDR3: ANSKIPGGSNEKLF

D: -
length: 15
V: TRBV11-2
CDR3: ASTLALGGTNTGVLF

D: TRBD2
length: 11
V: TRBV6-2/TRBV6-3
CDR3: ATRASGRYMQY

D: -
length: 11
V: TRBV11-2
CDR3: ANSLVLEETQY

D: -
length: 13
V: TRBV29-1
CDR3: SVSGTSGFIDTQH

D: -
length: 13
V: TRBV5-4
CDR3: ASSLQGLGTGELF

D: -
length: 13
V: TRBV4-3
CDR3: DSSQGTRKGNERF

D: -
length: 14
V: TRBV6-5
CDR3: ASRPQQSSYNSPLH

D: TRBD2
length: 11
V: TRBV12-3/TRBV12-4
CDR3: VSEPGGYNERF

D: -
length: 11
V: TRBV11-3
CDR3: ASTSTGRNEQF

D: -
length: 13
V: TRBV6-1
CDR3: ASSEVSFSNQPQH

D: -
length: 10
V: TRBV5-4
CDR3: ASSFDGAGYT

D: TRBD1
length: 13
V: TRBV7-9
CDR3: ASSSRQGKGYEQY

D: TRBD2
length: 16
V: TRBV4-2
CDR3: TSGGKPGLAGGPHEQY

D: TRBD2
length: 13
V: TRBV7-9
CDR3: TSSRTSEGLETQY

D: TRBD1
length: 12
V: TRBV5-1
CDR3: ACSLGQGSNIQY

D: -
length: 10
V: TRBV29-1
CDR3: SVERSTDTQY

D: TRBD2
length: 14
V: TRBV6-6
CDR3: ASSYPTSGLANEQF

D: TRBD2
length: 12
V: TRBV11-2
CDR3: TSSTSGATIEQF

D: TRBD2
length: 13
V: TRBV4-1
CDR3: ACTPGTSGAYKQY

D: -
length: 8
V: TRBV2
CDR3: ASRCDVLT

D: -
length: 14
V: TRBV20-1
CDR3: SASPSEPEKSNEQF

D: -
length: 13
V: TRBV28
CDR3: AGSLLGGGNSPFH

D: TRBD2
length: 11
V: TRBV4-3
CDR3: ASSSSAGDSQY

D: TRBD2
length: 16
V: TRBV4-2
CDR3: ASSGKAGLAGGPHEEY

D: -
length: 13
V: TRBV5-5
CDR3: ASSLAGWSSYEQC

D: TRBD2
length: 15
V: TRBV6-2/TRBV6-3
CDR3: ASSYHSLAETYYEQY

D: TRBD1
length: 14
V: TRBV5-4
CDR3: ASSLGPQGGDTETF

D: -
length: 13
V: TRBV6-6
CDR3: ASNHGTYVPDTQY

D: TRBD2
length: 19
V: TRBV4-1
CDR3: ASSQVGLAGLKAVGANVLT

D: -
length: 13
V: TRBV6-5
CDR3: ASSYSGQLNTEAS

D: TRBD2
length: 11
V: TRBV29-1
CDR3: SIPGLGYNEQF

D: -
length: 11
V: TRBV2
CDR3: ASSDDTSYEQY

D: -
length: 10
V: TRBV24-1
CDR3: ATIDGTIALY

D: -
length: 11
V: TRBV11-2
CDR3: DSSLATTHEQY

D: -
length: 11
V: TRBV29-1
CDR3: NAATGSTSPLH

D: -
length: 13
V: TRBV11-2
CDR3: ASSPLWLAGYEQY

D: -
length: 12
V: TRBV18
CDR3: ASSPDRMVRPQH

D: -
length: 13
V: TRBV9
CDR3: ASRVATAGWETQY

D: -
length: 14
V: TRBV11-2
CDR3: ANRRQPINPTDTQY

D: -
length: 16
V: TRBV11-2
CDR3: ASSLARLPLGKKETQY

D: TRBD1
length: 17
V: TRBV12-3/TRBV12-4
CDR3: ASSLGRGCTQGIDYEQY

D: -
length: 15
V: TRBV14
CDR3: ASSQDHAPEFQETQY

D: -
length: 11
V: TRBV6-2/TRBV6-3
CDR3: ASTTNWGDVQY

D: -
length: 13
V: TRBV10-3
CDR3: AISESPEQGRGYT

D: -
length: 12
V: TRBV5-4
CDR3: ASSLGGNSYEQY

D: -
length: 12
V: TRBV10-3
CDR3: AINPGSGAYKQY

D: -
length: 13
V: TRBV5-5
CDR3: ASSLVPGRYNEQL